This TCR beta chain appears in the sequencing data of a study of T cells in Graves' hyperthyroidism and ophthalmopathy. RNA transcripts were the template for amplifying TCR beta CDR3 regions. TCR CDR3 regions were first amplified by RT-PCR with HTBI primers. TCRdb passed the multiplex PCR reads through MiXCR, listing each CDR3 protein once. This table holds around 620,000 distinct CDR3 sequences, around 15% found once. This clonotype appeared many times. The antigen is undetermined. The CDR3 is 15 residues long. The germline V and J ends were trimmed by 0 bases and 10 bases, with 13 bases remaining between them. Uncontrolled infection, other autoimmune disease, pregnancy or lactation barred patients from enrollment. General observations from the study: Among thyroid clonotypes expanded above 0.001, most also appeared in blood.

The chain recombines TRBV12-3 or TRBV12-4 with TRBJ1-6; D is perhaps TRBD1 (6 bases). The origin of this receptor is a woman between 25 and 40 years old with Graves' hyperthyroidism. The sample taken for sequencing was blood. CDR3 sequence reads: CASSLARDIRSPLHF. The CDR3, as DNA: TGTGCCAGCAGTTTAGCGCGGGACATTCGGTCACCCCTCCACTTT.